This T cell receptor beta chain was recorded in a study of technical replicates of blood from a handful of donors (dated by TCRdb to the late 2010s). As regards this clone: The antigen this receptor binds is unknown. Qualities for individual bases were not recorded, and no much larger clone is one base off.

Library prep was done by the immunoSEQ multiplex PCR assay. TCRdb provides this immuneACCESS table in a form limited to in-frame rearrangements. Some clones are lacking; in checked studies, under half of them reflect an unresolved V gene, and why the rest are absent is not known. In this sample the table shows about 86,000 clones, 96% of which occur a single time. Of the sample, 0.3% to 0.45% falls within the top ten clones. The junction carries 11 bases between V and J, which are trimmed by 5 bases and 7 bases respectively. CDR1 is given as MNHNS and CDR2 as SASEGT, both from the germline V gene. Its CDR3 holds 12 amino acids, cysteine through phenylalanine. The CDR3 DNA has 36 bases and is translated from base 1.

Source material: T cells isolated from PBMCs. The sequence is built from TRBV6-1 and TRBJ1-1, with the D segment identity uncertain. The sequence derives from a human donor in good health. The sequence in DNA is TGTGCCAGCAGTTCCCCGACTTATGAAGCTTTCTTT. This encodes CASSSPTYEAFF.